This TCR beta chain was captured by sequencing in a study of blood T cells in healthy people across ages. V was trimmed by 3 bases and J by 1 base, leaving 10 bases between them. The germline V gene has CDR1 SGHRS and CDR2 YFSETQ. This CDR3 comprises 14 residues. Worth noting for this clonotype: Its antigen is unidentified.

Whole-study results and caveats: Higher diversity, along with more naive CD4+ cells, distinguished long-lived donors from aged donors. Measured against age, TCR beta diversity per million T cells decreased in a roughly linear manner.

Combining a sample-barcoded 5' primer with a J-beta primer mix, a second PCR ran for 7 to 11 cycles. TCRdb re-called the 5' RACE reads through MiXCR, storing one row per CDR3 protein. The profile shows approximately 810,000 distinct CDR3 sequences, 25% to 30% of them singletons. Researchers isolated at least 6 million PBMCs per sample. Material for sequencing was blood. The rearrangement links TRBV5-1 to TRBJ1-1, with a tentative D call TRBD1 (6 bases). The clonotype comes from a woman aged 80 or over in good health. CDR3 DNA sequence: TGCGCCAGCAGCTCCCCGGACAGGAACACTGAAGCTTTCTTT. This encodes CASSSPDRNTEAFF.